The TCR beta chain under discussion was sequenced for a study of cytotoxic CD8 clonotypes in ibrutinib-treated CLL. Notes on the study in general: Ibrutinib response saw clonality rise, and progression saw it return toward baseline.

Remarks on this clone: Its specificity is not known.

Sequencing was performed with immunoSEQ multiplex PCR; in TCRdb, only in-frame clones are kept and a portion is missing. The data show approximately 80,000 clones, with around 84% seen just once and roughly 5% held by the top ten. CDR1 SGDLS and CDR2 YYNGEE come from the germline V gene. V lost 5 bases and J lost 0; bases outside the gene matches: 4. CDR3 length: 15 residues. Sample: PBMCs, taken before ibrutinib treatment. This clonotype was obtained from a human donor with chronic lymphocytic leukemia. This chain joins TRBV9 and TRBJ1-3; TRBD1 matches at 8 bases. CDR3 nucleotides: TGTGCCAGCAGAGGGACAGGCGCCTCTGGAAACACCATATATTTT. Protein sequence: CASRGTGASGNTIYF.